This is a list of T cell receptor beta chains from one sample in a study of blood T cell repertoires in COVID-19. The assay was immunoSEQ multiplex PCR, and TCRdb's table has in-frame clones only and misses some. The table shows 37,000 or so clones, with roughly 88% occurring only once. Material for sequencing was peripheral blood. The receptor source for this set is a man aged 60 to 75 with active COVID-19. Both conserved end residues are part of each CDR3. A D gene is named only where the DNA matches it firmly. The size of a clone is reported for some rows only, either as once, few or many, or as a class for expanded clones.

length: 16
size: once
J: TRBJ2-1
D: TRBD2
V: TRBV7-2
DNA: TGTGCCAGCAGCTTATCCAGGGCTAGCGGGAACGATGAGCAGTTCTTC
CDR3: CASSLSRASGNDEQFF

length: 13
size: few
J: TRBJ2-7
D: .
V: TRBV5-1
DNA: TGCGCCAGCAGCTTAACAGGGCTCTACGAGCAGTACTTC
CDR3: CASSLTGLYEQYF

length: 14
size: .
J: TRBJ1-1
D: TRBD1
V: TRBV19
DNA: TGTGCCAGTAGTAACCGGGACAGGAACACTGAAGCTTTCTTT
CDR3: CASSNRDRNTEAFF

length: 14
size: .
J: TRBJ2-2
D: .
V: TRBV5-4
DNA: TGTGCCAGCAGAGCCAAATCGGGGACCGGGGAGCTGTTTTTT
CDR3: CASRAKSGTGELFF

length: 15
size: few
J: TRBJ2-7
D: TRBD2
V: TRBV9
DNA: TGTGCCAGCAGCGTAGGACTAGCGGACGACTACGAGCAGTACTTC
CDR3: CASSVGLADDYEQYF

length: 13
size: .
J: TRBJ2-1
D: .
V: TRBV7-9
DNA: TGTGCCACGCGCCTGGGCGGGACCAATGAGCAGTTCTTC
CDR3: CATRLGGTNEQFF

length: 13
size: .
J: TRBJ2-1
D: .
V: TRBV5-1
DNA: TGCGCCAGCAGCTCGGGATACAACAATGAGCAGTTCTTC
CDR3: CASSSGYNNEQFF

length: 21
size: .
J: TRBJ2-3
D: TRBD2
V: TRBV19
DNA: TGTGCCAGCGCTCGACGGGGGAACCCAACGGGACTAGCGGGAGATAGAGATACGCAGTATTTT
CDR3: CASARRGNPTGLAGDRDTQYF

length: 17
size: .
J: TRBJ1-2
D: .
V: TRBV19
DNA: TGTGCCAGTAGTATAGGCCAATCCAACAGGCTCGCCGATGGCTACACCTTC
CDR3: CASSIGQSNRLADGYTF

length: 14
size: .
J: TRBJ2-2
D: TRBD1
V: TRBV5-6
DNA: TGTGCCAGCAGCCCGACAGGGACCACCGGGGAGCTGTTTTTT
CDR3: CASSPTGTTGELFF

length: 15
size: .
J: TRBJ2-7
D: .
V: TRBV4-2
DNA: TGTGCCAGCAGCCAATTAGCGGCCCTCAGTCACGAGCAGTACTTC
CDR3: CASSQLAALSHEQYF

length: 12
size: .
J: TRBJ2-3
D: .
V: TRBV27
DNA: TGTGCCAGCAGGACTATCTGGGATACGCAGTATTTT
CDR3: CASRTIWDTQYF

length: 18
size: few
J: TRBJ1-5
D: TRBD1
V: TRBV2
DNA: TGTGCCAGCAGTGAAGCGCTACAGGGGTTAATGGGGAATCAGCCCCAGCATTTT
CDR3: CASSEALQGLMGNQPQHF

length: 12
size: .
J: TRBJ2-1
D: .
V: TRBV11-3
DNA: TGTGCCAGCAGCTTCAGGGACAATGAGCAGTTCTTC
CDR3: CASSFRDNEQFF

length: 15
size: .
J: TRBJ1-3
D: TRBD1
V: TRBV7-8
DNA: TGTGCCAGTTTGCCGGGACAGGGCTCTGGAAACACCATATATTTT
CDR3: CASLPGQGSGNTIYF

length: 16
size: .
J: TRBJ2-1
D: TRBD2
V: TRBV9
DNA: TGTGCCAGCAGCGTCGTAGCGGGAGGGCCGGAGAATGAGCAGTTCTTC
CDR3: CASSVVAGGPENEQFF

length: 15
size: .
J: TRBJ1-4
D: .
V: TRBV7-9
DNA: TGTGCCAGCAGCTTAGCGCCGGCCGGAGAAGAAAAACTGTTTTTT
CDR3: CASSLAPAGEEKLFF

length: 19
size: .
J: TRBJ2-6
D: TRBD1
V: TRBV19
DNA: TGTGCCAGTAGTGTACTACGACAGGGCAAAGGAGCTGGGGCCAACGTCCTGACTTTC
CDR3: CASSVLRQGKGAGANVLTF

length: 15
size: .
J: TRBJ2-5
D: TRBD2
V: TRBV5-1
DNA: TGCGCCAGCAGCTTGTTAGCGGGAGGCGGGGAGACCCAGTACTTC
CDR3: CASSLLAGGGETQYF

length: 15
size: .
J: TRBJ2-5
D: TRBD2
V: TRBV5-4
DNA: TGTGCCAGCAGCGGCCATAGCGGGAGCCAAGAGACCCAGTACTTC
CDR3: CASSGHSGSQETQYF

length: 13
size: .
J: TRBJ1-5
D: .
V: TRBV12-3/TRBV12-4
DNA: TGTGCCAGCAGCCAGGGTCTCGGTCAGCCCCAGCATTTT
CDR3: CASSQGLGQPQHF

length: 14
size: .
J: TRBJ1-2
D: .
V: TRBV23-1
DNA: TGCGCCAGCAGTCTCTTGCGGCAGGGCAATGGCTACACCTTC
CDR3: CASSLLRQGNGYTF

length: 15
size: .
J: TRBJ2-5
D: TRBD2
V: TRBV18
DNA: TGTGCCAGCTCATCCACTAGCGGGACCCAAGAGACCCAGTACTTC
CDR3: CASSSTSGTQETQYF

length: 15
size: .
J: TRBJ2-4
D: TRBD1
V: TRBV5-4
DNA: TGTGCCAGCAGTTCCGACAGGGTAGACAAAAACATTCAGTACTTC
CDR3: CASSSDRVDKNIQYF

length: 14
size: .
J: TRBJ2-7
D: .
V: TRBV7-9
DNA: TGTGCCAGCAGCTCGGACAGTAGCTCCTACGAGCAGTACTTC
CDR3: CASSSDSSSYEQYF

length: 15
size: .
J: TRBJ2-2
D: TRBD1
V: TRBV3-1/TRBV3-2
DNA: TGTGCCAGCCAAGGGAGGGACAGGGGGTCCGGGGAGCTGTTTTTT
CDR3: CASQGRDRGSGELFF

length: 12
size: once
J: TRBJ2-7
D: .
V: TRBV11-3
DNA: TGTGCCAGCAGCTTAGATCGGGGCGAGCAGTACTTC
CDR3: CASSLDRGEQYF

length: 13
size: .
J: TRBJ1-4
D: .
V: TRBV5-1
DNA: TGCGCCAGCAGGGACAGAAGGATGGAAAAACTGTTTTTT
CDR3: CASRDRRMEKLFF

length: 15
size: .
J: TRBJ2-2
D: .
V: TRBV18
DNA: TGTGCCAGCTCACCAGTTAGGACGGGAGCCGGGGAGCTGTTTTTT
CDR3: CASSPVRTGAGELFF

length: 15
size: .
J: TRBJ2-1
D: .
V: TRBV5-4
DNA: TGTGCCAGCAGCCACCCCCCCAGCGACTACAATGAGCAGTTCTTC
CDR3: CASSHPPSDYNEQFF

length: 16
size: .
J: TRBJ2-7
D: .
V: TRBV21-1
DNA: TGTGCCAGCAGCAAAAAGGCGGTAGCGGGAGCAAGCGAGCAGTACTTC
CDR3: CASSKKAVAGASEQYF

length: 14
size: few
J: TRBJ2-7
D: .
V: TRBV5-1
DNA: TGCGCCAGCAGCTTGGGGGGGACAACGCCCGAGCAGTACTTC
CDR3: CASSLGGTTPEQYF

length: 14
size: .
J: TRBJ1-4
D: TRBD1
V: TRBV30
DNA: TGTGCCTGGAGTGCTACAGGGGTCAATGAAAAACTGTTTTTT
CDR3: CAWSATGVNEKLFF

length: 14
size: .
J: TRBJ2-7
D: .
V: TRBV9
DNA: TGTGCCAGCAGCCCCACCGGACAGCACTACGAGCAGTACTTC
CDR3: CASSPTGQHYEQYF

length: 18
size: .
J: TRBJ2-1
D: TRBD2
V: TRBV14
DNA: TGTGCCAGCAGCCTAGGGACTAGCGGCGTATGGGGCTACAATGAGCAGTTCTTC
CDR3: CASSLGTSGVWGYNEQFF

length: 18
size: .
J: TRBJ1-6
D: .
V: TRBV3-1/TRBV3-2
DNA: TGTGCCAGCAGCTCCCGGTGGGGCCGCGCAGGAGTGAATTCACCCCTCCACTTT
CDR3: CASSSRWGRAGVNSPLHF

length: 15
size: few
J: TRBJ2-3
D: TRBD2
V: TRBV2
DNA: TGTGCCAGCAGTGACCCGCGGGAGAACTTCGATACGCAGTATTTT
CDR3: CASSDPRENFDTQYF

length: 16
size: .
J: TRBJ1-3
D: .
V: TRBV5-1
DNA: TGCGCCAGCAGCTTGGGACAGGAAGGGTCTGGAAACACCATATATTTT
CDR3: CASSLGQEGSGNTIYF

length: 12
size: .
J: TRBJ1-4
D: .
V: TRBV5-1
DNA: TGCGCCAGCAGCTTGGGCGGAGAAAAACTGTTTTTT
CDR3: CASSLGGEKLFF

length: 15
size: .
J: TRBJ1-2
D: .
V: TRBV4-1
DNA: TGCGCCAGCAGCCAAGATAGGGGGGGTCGACCGGGCTACACCTTC
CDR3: CASSQDRGGRPGYTF

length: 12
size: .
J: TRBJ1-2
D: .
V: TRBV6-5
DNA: TGTGCCAGCAGTTCGACAGTGAGGGGCTACACCTTC
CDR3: CASSSTVRGYTF

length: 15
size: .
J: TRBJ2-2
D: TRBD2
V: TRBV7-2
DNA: TGTGCCATCCGGGGACTAGCGGCGAACACCGGGGAGCTGTTTTTT
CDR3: CAIRGLAANTGELFF

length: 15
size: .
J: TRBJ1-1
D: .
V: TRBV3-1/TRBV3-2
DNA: TGTGCCAGCAGCCAAGCTGACAGGACGAACACTGAAGCTTTCTTT
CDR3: CASSQADRTNTEAFF

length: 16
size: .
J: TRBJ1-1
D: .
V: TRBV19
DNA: TGTGCCAGTAGTACCTCCCCGCAGGGGATGAACACTGAAGCTTTCTTT
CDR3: CASSTSPQGMNTEAFF

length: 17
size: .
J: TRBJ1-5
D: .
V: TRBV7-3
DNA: TGTGCCAGCAGCTCCCACCCACAGGGAATTAGCAATCAGCCCCAGCATTTT
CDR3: CASSSHPQGISNQPQHF

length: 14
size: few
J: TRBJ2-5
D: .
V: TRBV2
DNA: TGTGCCAGCCGAGCGGGTCTGGAGGGGGAGACCCAGTACTTC
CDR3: CASRAGLEGETQYF

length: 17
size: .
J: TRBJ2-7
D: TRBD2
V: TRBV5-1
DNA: TGCGCCAGCAGCTTGTCCACTATCGGGACTAGTTCAGGCGAGCAGTACTTC
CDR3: CASSLSTIGTSSGEQYF

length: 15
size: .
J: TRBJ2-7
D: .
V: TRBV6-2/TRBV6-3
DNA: TGTGCCAGCAGTACGCCCTCGACAGGTTCCTACGAGCAGTACTTC
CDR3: CASSTPSTGSYEQYF

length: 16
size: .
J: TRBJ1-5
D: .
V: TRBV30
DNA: TGTGCCTGGAGTGTCCACAGGACAATTAGCAATCAGCCCCAGCATTTT
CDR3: CAWSVHRTISNQPQHF